A selection of T cell receptor beta chains follows, all from one sample in a study of breast tumors, draining lymph nodes, adjacent tissues. TCRdb called the multiplex PCR reads again in MiXCR, with one record for every CDR3 protein. This table holds around 140,000 distinct CDR3 sequences, less than 35% found once. Sequencing was done on a sample of axillary lymph node tissue. The receptor set was obtained from a female donor with breast cancer. Some clones in this sample may be carry-over from other donors' samples. Each CDR3 is given with its conserved first and last residue. Fields, in order: J gene, D gene, V gene, clone size, CDR3 protein, CDR3 DNA. A D gene is named only where the DNA matches it firmly. Some rows mark clone size as missing; the rest say once, few, many or name a class of expanded clone.

j_gene: TRBJ1-5
d_gene: .
v_gene: TRBV10-3
abundance: .
CDR3aa: CAISESETVYQPQHF
CDR3nt: TGTGCCATCAGTGAGTCCGAGACAGTGTATCAGCCCCAGCATTTT

j_gene: TRBJ1-4
d_gene: .
v_gene: TRBV19
abundance: .
CDR3aa: CASSIKQGNEKLFF
CDR3nt: TGTGCCAGTAGTATAAAACAGGGTAATGAAAAACTGTTTTTT

j_gene: TRBJ1-2
d_gene: .
v_gene: TRBV27
abundance: once
CDR3aa: CASSSHQGSGYTF
CDR3nt: TGTGCCAGCAGTTCCCATCAGGGCTCCGGCTACACCTTC

j_gene: TRBJ2-3
d_gene: .
v_gene: TRBV7-9
abundance: many
CDR3aa: CASSFPGSDTQYF
CDR3nt: TGTGCCAGCAGCTTTCCGGGCTCAGATACGCAGTATTTT

j_gene: TRBJ2-1
d_gene: TRBD1
v_gene: TRBV9
abundance: many
CDR3aa: CASSVEGAGEQFF
CDR3nt: TGTGCCAGCAGCGTAGAGGGGGCAGGTGAGCAGTTCTTC

j_gene: TRBJ1-5
d_gene: .
v_gene: TRBV20-1
abundance: many
CDR3aa: CSARLGGGRGNQPQHF
CDR3nt: TGCAGTGCACGTTTGGGCGGGGGGAGGGGCAATCAGCCCCAGCATTTT

j_gene: TRBJ1-1
d_gene: .
v_gene: TRBV7-3
abundance: few
CDR3aa: CASSLRQNTEAFF
CDR3nt: TGTGCCAGCAGCTTAAGACAGAACACTGAAGCTTTCTTT

j_gene: TRBJ1-4
d_gene: .
v_gene: TRBV7-8
abundance: many
CDR3aa: CASSSRQASYATNEKLFF
CDR3nt: TGTGCCAGCAGCTCGCGACAGGCCAGCTATGCAACTAATGAAAAACTGTTTTTT

j_gene: TRBJ1-2
d_gene: TRBD1
v_gene: TRBV28
abundance: few
CDR3aa: CASRPGQGLYGYTF
CDR3nt: TGTGCCAGCAGACCAGGACAGGGTCTATATGGCTACACCTTC

j_gene: TRBJ2-2
d_gene: TRBD2
v_gene: TRBV27
abundance: few
CDR3aa: CASSIVSGGTGELFF
CDR3nt: TGTGCCAGCAGTATAGTTAGCGGGGGAACCGGGGAGCTGTTTTTT